These 3 T cell receptor beta chains originate from one sample sequenced in a study of blood T cell repertoires in COVID-19. Some clones are missing from TCRdb's copy, which holds only in-frame ones; the method was immunoSEQ multiplex PCR. Of some 150,000 clones listed, roughly 79% are singletons. Sequencing input: PBMCs or T cells enriched from blood (not recorded which). The receptors stem from a woman aged 50 to 60 who had recovered from COVID-19.

The rearrangement links TRBV7-6 to TRBJ2-1; 9 positions match TRBD2. The junction had 2 bases not matched to a gene; V was cut back by 5 bases and J by 0 bases. The CDR3 is 15 residues long. CDR1 and CDR2 (germline): SGHVS, FNYEAQ. CDR3 loop: CASSNSGSSYNEQFF. The DNA for the CDR3 is TGTGCCAGCAGCAATAGCGGGAGCTCCTACAATGAGCAGTTCTTC. Full variable domain (rest looked up from reference TRBV7-6 and TRBJ2-1): GAGVSQSPRYKVTKRGQDVALRCDPISGHVSLYWYRQALGQGPEFLTYFNYEAQQDKSGLPNDRFSAERPEGSISTLTIQRTEQRDSAMYRCASSNSGSSYNEQFFGPGTRLTVL.

The J gene is TRBJ1-5, the V gene TRBV9, with 8 bases aligning to TRBD1. Germline lookup yields CDR1 SGDLS and CDR2 YYNGEE. The junction had 2 bases not matched to a gene; V was cut back by 4 bases and J by 2 bases. The CDR3 has 14 residues. The CDR3 bases are TGTGCCAGCAGCTTGGACAGGGGCAATCAGCCCCAGCATTTT. This gives the protein CASSLDRGNQPQHF.

This CDR3 reads CASSSPPKTPASTDTQYF. DNA of the CDR3: TGCGCCAGCAGCTCTCCCCCCAAAACTCCCGCTAGCACAGATACGCAGTATTTT. V and J are TRBV5-1 and TRBJ2-3; no clear D gene. This CDR3 region has 18 residues. Trimming stripped 3 bases from V and 0 bases from J, with 20 bases between. CDR1 SGHRS and CDR2 YFSETQ come from the germline V gene.